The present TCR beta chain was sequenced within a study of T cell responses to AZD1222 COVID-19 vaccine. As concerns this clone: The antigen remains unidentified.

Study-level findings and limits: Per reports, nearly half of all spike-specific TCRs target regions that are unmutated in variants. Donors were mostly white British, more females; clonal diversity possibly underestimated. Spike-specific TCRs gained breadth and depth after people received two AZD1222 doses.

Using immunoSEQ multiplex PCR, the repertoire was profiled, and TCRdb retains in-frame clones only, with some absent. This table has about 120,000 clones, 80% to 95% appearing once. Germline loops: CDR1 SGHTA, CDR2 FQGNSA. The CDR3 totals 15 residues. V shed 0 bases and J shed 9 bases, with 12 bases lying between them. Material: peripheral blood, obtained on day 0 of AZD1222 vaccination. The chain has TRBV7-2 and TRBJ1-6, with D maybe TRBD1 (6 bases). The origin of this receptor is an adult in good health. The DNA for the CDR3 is TGTGCCAGCAGCTTAGCGGGGGGCGTCGGTTCACCCCTCCACTTT. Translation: CASSLAGGVGSPLHF.